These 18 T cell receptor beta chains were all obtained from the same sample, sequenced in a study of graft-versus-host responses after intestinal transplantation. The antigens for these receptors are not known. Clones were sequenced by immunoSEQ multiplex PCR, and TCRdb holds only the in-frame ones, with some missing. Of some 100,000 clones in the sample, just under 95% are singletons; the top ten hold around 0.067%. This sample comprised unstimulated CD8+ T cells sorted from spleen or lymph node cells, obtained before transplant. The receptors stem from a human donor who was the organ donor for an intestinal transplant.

CDR3 in DNA: TGTGCCAGCAGCTTAGGCGGTAGCGGGAGGACCACACTAATTTACAATGAGCAGTTCTTC. Translated, it gives CASSLGGSGRTTLIYNEQFF. The genes are TRBV7-8 and TRBJ2-1, with TRBD2 matching over 10 bases. The V and J ends lost 1 base and 4 bases, in that order; junction bases with no gene match: 16. There are 20 residues in the CDR3. The germline CDR1 and CDR2 sequences are SGHVS and FQNEAQ.

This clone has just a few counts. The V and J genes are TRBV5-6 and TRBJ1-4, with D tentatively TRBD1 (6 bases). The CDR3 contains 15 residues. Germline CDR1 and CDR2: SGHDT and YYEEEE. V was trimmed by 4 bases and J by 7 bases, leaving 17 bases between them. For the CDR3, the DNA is TGTGCCAGCAGCCAATCCGGGACATTGGGTGAAAAACTGTTTTTT. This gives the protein CASSQSGTLGEKLFF.

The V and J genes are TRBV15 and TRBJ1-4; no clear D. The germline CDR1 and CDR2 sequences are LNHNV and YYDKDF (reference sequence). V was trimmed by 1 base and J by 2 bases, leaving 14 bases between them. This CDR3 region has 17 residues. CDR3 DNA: TGTGCCACCAGCAGAGTTTGGGCGATAACTACTAATGAAAAACTGTTTTTT. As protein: CATSRVWAITTNEKLFF.

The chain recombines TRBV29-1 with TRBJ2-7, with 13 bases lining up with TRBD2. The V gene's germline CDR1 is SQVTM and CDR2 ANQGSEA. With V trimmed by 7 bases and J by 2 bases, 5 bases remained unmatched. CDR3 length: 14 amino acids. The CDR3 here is CSGPTSGRPYEQYF. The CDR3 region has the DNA TGCAGCGGCCCGACTAGCGGGAGGCCCTACGAGCAGTACTTC.

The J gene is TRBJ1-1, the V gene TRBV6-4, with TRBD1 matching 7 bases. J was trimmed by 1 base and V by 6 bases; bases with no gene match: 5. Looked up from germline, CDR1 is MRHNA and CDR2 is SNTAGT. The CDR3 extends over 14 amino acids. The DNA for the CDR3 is TGTGCCAGCAGGAGGGGACAGTCGAACACTGAAGCTTTCTTT. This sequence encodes CASRRGQSNTEAFF.

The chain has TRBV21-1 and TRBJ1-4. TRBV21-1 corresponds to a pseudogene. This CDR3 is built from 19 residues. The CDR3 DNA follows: TGTGCCAGCAGCAAACCGGGTCGGGGGTCCCGGGCAACTAGTGAAAAACTGTTTTTT. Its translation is CASSKPGRGSRATSEKLFF.

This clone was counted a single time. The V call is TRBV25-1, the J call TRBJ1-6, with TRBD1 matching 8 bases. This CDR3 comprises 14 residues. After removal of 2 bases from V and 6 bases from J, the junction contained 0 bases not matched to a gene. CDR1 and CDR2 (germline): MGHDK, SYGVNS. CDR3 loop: CASSETGGNSPLHF. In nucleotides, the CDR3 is TGTGCCAGCAGTGAAACAGGGGGTAATTCACCCCTCCACTTT.

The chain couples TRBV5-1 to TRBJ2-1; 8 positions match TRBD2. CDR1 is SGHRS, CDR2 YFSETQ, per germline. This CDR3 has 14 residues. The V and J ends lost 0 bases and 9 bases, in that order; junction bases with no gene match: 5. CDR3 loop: CASSLAGGLFEQFF. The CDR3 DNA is TGCGCCAGCAGCTTGGCGGGAGGGCTTTTTGAGCAGTTCTTC.

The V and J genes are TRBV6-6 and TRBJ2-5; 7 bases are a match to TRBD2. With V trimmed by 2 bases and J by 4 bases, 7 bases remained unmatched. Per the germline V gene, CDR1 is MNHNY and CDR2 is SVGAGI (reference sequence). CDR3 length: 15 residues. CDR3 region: CASSYATRGGETQYF. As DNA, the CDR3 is TGTGCCAGCAGTTACGCCACTCGCGGGGGAGAGACCCAGTACTTC.

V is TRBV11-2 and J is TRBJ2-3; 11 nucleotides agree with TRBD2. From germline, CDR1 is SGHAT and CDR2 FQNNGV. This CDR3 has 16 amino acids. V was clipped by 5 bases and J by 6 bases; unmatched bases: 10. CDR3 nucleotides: TGTGCCAGCAGCCCCTGGTTAGCGGGGGGGTACGATACGCAGTATTTT. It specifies CASSPWLAGGYDTQYF.

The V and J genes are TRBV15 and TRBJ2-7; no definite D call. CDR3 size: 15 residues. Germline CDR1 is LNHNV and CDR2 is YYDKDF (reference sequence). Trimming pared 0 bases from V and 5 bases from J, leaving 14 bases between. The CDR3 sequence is CATSRDPTLFNEQYF. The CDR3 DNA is TGTGCCACCAGCAGAGATCCAACTCTCTTTAACGAGCAGTACTTC.

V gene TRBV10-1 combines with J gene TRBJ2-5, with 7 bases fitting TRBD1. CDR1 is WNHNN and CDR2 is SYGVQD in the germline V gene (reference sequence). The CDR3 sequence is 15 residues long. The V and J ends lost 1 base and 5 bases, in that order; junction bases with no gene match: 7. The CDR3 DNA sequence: TGCGCCAGCAGTGAGTTTAGGGGGCCCGCGGAGACCCAGTACTTC. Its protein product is CASSEFRGPAETQYF.

DNA for the CDR3: TGTGCCAGCACCCCCCGGTCGTATTATAGCAATCAGCCCCAGCATTTT. It is translated as CASTPRSYYSNQPQHF. This sequence joins TRBV28 and TRBJ1-5, with D unresolved. There are 16 residues in the CDR3. Germline-derived CDR1 and CDR2 are MDHEN and SYDVKM. Trimming took off 7 bases at V and 0 bases at J, with 16 bases between the two ends.

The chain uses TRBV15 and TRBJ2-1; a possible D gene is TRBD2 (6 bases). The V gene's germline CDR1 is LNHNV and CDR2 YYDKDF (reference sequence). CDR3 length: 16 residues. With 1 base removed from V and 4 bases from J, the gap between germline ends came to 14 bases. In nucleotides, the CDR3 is TGTGCCACCAGCAGAGCGGGACTGGGTTCTTACAATGAGCAGTTCTTC. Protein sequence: CATSRAGLGSYNEQFF.

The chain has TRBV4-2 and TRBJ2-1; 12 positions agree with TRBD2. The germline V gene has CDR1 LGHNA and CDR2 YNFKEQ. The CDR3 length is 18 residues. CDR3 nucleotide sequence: TGTTCGGCTAGCGGGGGGGCTAGTAGCGGGTACGCCTACAATGAGCAGTTCTTC. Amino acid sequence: CSASGGASSGYAYNEQFF.

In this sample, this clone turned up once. CDR3 amino acids: CASSSGLAGSYSYEQYF. As DNA, the CDR3 is TGTGCCAGCAGCTCTGGACTAGCGGGATCATATTCCTACGAGCAGTACTTC. This chain joins TRBV5-4 and TRBJ2-7; TRBD2 matches at 12 bases. From germline, CDR1 is SGHNT and CDR2 YYREEE (reference sequence). The CDR3 has 17 residues. V was clipped by 3 bases and J by 1 base; unmatched bases: 8. The whole variable domain, filled in from reference TRBV5-4 and TRBJ2-7, reads ETGVTQSPTHLIKTRGQQVTLRCSSQSGHNTVSWYQQALGQGPQFIFQYYREEENGRGNFPPRFSGLQFPNYSSELNVNALELDDSALYLCASSSGLAGSYSYEQYFGPGTRLTVT.

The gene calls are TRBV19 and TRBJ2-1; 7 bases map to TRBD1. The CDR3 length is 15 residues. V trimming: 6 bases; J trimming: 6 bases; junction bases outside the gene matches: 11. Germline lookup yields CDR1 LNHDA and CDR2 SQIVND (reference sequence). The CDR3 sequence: CASSKQGTRFNEQFF. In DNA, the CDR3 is TGTGCCAGTAGCAAACAGGGGACCCGGTTCAATGAGCAGTTCTTC.

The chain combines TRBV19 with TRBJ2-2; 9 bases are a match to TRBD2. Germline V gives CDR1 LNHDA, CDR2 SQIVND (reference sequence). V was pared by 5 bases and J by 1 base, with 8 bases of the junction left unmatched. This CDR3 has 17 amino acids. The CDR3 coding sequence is TGTGCCAGTAGTGGAGCTAGCGGGACCTGGAACACCGGGGAGCTGTTTTTT. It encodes CASSGASGTWNTGELFF.